These 26 T cell receptor beta chains share one sample of origin, sequenced in a study of shared clonotypes between healthy human individuals (dated by TCRdb to between 2020 and 2021). Receptors were amplified or captured by the immunoSEQ multiplex PCR assay. TCRdb mirrors the immuneACCESS table, restricted to in-frame sequences. Some clones are absent from its copies; in checked studies, under half trace to an unresolved V gene, and the reason for the others is unknown. The sample contains roughly 1,800,000 clones, approximately 95% of them found a single time. The top ten hold approximately 1% of the sample. CD8 naive samples consisted of CD45RO-negative cells that were positively selected for CCR7, yielding a CD45RA+CCR7+ population without TemRA cells. Sample: naive CD8+ T cells sorted from blood. The sample's cell subset or site label is to be understood as: CD45RA+CCR7+. The origin of the receptors is a man younger than 35 in good health.

This sequence joins TRBV7-2 and TRBJ1-1; possible D gene TRBD1, 5 bases. Germline V lookup: CDR1 SGHTA, CDR2 FQGNSA. Trimming stripped 2 bases from V and 0 bases from J, with 10 bases between. The CDR3 covers 15 residues. The CDR3 bases are TGTGCCAGCAGCTTATGGACGGACATGAACACTGAAGCTTTCTTT. Translated: CASSLWTDMNTEAFF.

This clone showed up just once. The gene calls are TRBV11-2 and TRBJ2-5; D remains unclear. Germline assignment: CDR1 SGHAT and CDR2 FQNNGV. Trimming stripped 1 base from V and 5 bases from J, with 14 bases between. This CDR3 region has 15 residues. CDR3: CASSLVAPRRETQYF. The CDR3 nucleotides are TGTGCCAGCAGCTTAGTGGCCCCGCGCCGTGAGACCCAGTACTTC.

This sequence joins TRBV5-4 and TRBJ1-1; D unclear. This CDR3 region has 15 residues. Per the germline V gene, CDR1 is SGHNT and CDR2 is YYREEE (reference sequence). Trimming cost V 3 bases and J 8 bases, with 20 bases left between them. As DNA, the CDR3 is TGTGCCAGCAGCTCTATACTGTCGGTGCTTGAGGAAGCTTTCTTT. Residues: CASSSILSVLEEAFF.

This chain uses TRBV7-9 with TRBJ2-7, with 14 bases identical to TRBD2. The CDR3 extends over 18 amino acids. The germline V gene encodes CDR1 SEHNR and CDR2 FQNEAQ (reference sequence). J lost 2 bases, V lost 3 bases, and 9 bases had no gene match. As DNA, the CDR3 is TGTGCCAGCAGCTTCGGACTAGCGGGAGGTACCATCACCTACGAGCAGTACTTC. Its protein product is CASSFGLAGGTITYEQYF.

The rearrangement links TRBV7-6 to TRBJ2-7; 8 nucleotides align to TRBD2. Unmatched junction bases numbered 14, after V lost 6 bases and J lost 7 bases. Germline CDR1 SGHVS, CDR2 FNYEAQ. This CDR3 has 15 residues. The CDR3 loop reads CASSLYSGSSDEQYF. For the CDR3, the DNA is TGTGCCAGCAGTCTCTACAGCGGGAGTTCGGATGAGCAGTACTTC.

J is TRBJ2-1 and V is TRBV5-6, with 9 bases that match TRBD1. Germline CDR1 and CDR2: SGHDT and YYEEEE. V lost 3 bases to trimming and J lost 4 bases; unmatched junction nucleotides: 5. The CDR3 contains 15 residues. DNA of the CDR3: TGTGCCAGCAGCTCCCTCGGACAGGGGTACAATGAGCAGTTCTTC. Amino acids: CASSSLGQGYNEQFF.

The chain uses TRBV14 and TRBJ1-6; D is uncertain. There are 14 residues in the CDR3. Germline V gene sequence: CDR1 SGHDN, CDR2 FVKESK. V gave up 2 bases and J gave up 7 bases, with 9 bases separating them. This CDR3 reads CASSQQVTNSPLHF. CDR3 sequence (DNA): TGTGCCAGCAGCCAACAGGTAACAAATTCACCCCTCCACTTT.

The chain carries TRBV27 and TRBJ1-5, with TRBD1 matching 8 bases. The length of the CDR3 is 16 residues. V shed 4 bases, J shed 0 bases, and the junction held 5 bases outside the gene matches. CDR1 is MNHEY, CDR2 SMNVEV, per germline (reference sequence). CDR3 region: CASSSSGTGSNQPQHF. DNA for the CDR3: TGTGCCAGCAGTTCCTCCGGGACAGGTAGCAATCAGCCCCAGCATTTT.

The rearrangement joins TRBV23-1 to TRBJ1-2; TRBD1 agrees at 9 bases. TRBV23-1 is assigned to the ORF class and has an uncertain function. The CDR3 sequence is 15 residues long. Germline trimming cut 7 bases from V and 0 bases from J; bases unmatched to any gene: 6. The chain's CDR3 is CASKGTGSPNYGYTF. The CDR3 nucleotides read TGCGCCAGCAAAGGGACAGGGTCCCCTAACTATGGCTACACCTTC.

This rearrangement joins TRBV19 to TRBJ1-2; 7 bases are shared with TRBD1. Germline values: CDR1 LNHDA, CDR2 SQIVND (reference sequence). The CDR3 extends over 15 amino acids. Trimming cost V 10 bases and J 3 bases; bases outside gene matches: 14. The DNA of the CDR3 is TGTGCCACCAGACTCCGGGACAGCGAATACTATGGCTACACCTTC. This translates into CATRLRDSEYYGYTF.

The rearrangement joins TRBV5-4 to TRBJ2-7; D may be TRBD2 (5 bases). CDR1 and CDR2 (germline): SGHNT, YYREEE (reference sequence). The CDR3 runs 15 residues. With 4 bases removed from V and 0 bases from J, the gap between germline ends came to 14 bases. For the CDR3, the DNA is TGTGCCAGCAGCGTCGGTACTAGTGTCTCCTACGAGCAGTACTTC. Amino acids: CASSVGTSVSYEQYF.

The V call is TRBV7-8, the J call TRBJ1-4; D might be TRBD1 (5 bases). Trimming removed 4 bases from V and 6 bases from J, with 9 bases in between. This CDR3 is 13 amino acids long. CDR1 is SGHVS and CDR2 is FQNEAQ in the germline V gene. DNA of the CDR3: TGTGCCAGCAGCTCAGGGTGGGATGAAAAACTGTTTTTT. Translation: CASSSGWDEKLFF.

This chain joins TRBV13 and TRBJ2-2; D gene uncertain. V was pared by 5 bases and J by 6 bases, with 13 bases between. This CDR3 region has 14 residues. CDR1 is PRHDT and CDR2 is FYEKMQ in the germline V gene (reference sequence). The CDR3 sequence is CASSLSAQAGELFF. The CDR3 bases are TGTGCCAGCAGCCTATCGGCCCAGGCCGGGGAGCTGTTTTTT.

The rearrangement links TRBV7-8 to TRBJ2-7, with D perhaps matching TRBD2 (6 bases). The V gene lost 4 bases and the J gene lost 0 bases, with 13 bases spanning the gap. The germline CDR1 and CDR2 sequences are SGHVS and FQNEAQ. The CDR3 extends over 15 amino acids. The CDR3: CASSSGLLFSYEQYF. The CDR3 DNA reads TGTGCCAGCAGCTCGGGACTTTTATTCTCCTACGAGCAGTACTTC.

This chain uses TRBV27 with TRBJ2-5; 8 bases line up with TRBD2. Per the germline V gene, CDR1 is MNHEY and CDR2 is SMNVEV (reference sequence). CDR3 size: 17 residues. With 5 bases clipped from V and 5 bases from J, the junction kept 16 bases outside the gene matches. The CDR3 nucleotides read TGTGCCAGCAGTACAAAGCGGGAGTCAGCTATTAGGGAGACCCAGTACTTC. It yields the protein CASSTKRESAIRETQYF.

V and J are TRBV2 and TRBJ2-1; TRBD1 matches 8 bases. CDR3 length equals 17 residues. The germline V gene encodes CDR1 SNHLY and CDR2 FYNNEI. V lost 2 bases and J lost 1; bases outside the gene matches: 7. CDR3 bases: TGTGCCAGCAGTGAACCTGACAGGGGAATTTCCTACAATGAGCAGTTCTTC. Encoded protein: CASSEPDRGISYNEQFF.

The J gene is TRBJ2-3, the V gene TRBV4-2, with 8 bases aligning to TRBD2. This CDR3 spans 16 amino acids. J gave up 4 bases and V 1 base, and 7 bases lay outside the gene matches. Germline CDR1 reads LGHNA; CDR2 reads YNFKEQ. CDR3 in amino acids: CASSQVLADLSDTQYF. In DNA, the CDR3 is TGTGCCAGCAGCCAAGTACTAGCGGACCTGTCAGATACGCAGTATTTT.

The chain links TRBV27 to TRBJ2-5; 10 positions match TRBD1. The CDR3 runs 15 residues. With 4 bases clipped from V and 5 bases from J, the junction kept 7 bases outside the gene matches. Germline V gene sequence: CDR1 MNHEY, CDR2 SMNVEV (reference sequence). CDR3 nucleotides: TGTGCCAGCAGTTCCCGGACAGGGGGAGCGGAGACCCAGTACTTC. Its translation is CASSSRTGGAETQYF.

This chain connects TRBV7-9 to TRBJ2-7; TRBD1 matches at 7 bases. This CDR3 has 16 amino acids. Germline values: CDR1 SEHNR, CDR2 FQNEAQ (reference sequence). The ends lost 0 bases at V and 2 bases at J; junction bases unmatched: 7. Here the CDR3 DNA reads TGTGCCAGCAGCTTAGCCTTCCGGGACAGTCCCTACGAGCAGTACTTC. Protein: CASSLAFRDSPYEQYF. The variable domain in full, completed from reference TRBV7-9 and TRBJ2-7, reads DTGVSQNPRHKITKRGQNVTFRCDPISEHNRLYWYRQTLGQGPEFLTYFQNEAQLEKSRLLSDRFSAERPKGSFSTLEIQRTEQGDSAMYLCASSLAFRDSPYEQYFGPGTRLTVT.

The rearrangement links TRBV11-2 to TRBJ2-2, with 9 bases matching TRBD1. V lost 1 base to trimming and J lost 0 bases; unmatched junction nucleotides: 0. Germline V gene lookup returns CDR1 SGHAT and CDR2 FQNNGV. The CDR3 covers 16 residues. Here the CDR3 DNA reads TGTGCCAGCAGCTTAGGACAGGGGGCGAACACCGGGGAGCTGTTTTTT. The encoded protein is CASSLGQGANTGELFF.

The chain employs TRBV7-9 and TRBJ2-7; weak D call: TRBD1 (6 bases). Trimming stripped 6 bases from V and 1 base from J, with 16 bases between. Germline-derived CDR1 and CDR2 are SEHNR and FQNEAQ (reference sequence). The CDR3 runs to 15 residues. The CDR3 region is CASSFPGHPSYEQYF. Here the CDR3 DNA reads TGTGCCAGCAGTTTCCCGGGACACCCATCCTACGAGCAGTACTTC.

This clone appeared a single time. The chain links TRBV30 to TRBJ2-5; D is perhaps TRBD2 (5 bases). CDR1 and CDR2 (germline): GTSNPN, SVGIG (reference sequence). This CDR3 has 16 amino acids. V dropped 4 bases and J dropped 5 bases, with 23 bases sitting between them. The CDR3 spells CAWTPAAVLGGETQYF. CDR3 nucleotide sequence: TGTGCCTGGACCCCGGCAGCGGTCCTCGGCGGGGAGACCCAGTACTTC.

The genes are TRBV6-5 and TRBJ1-1; D gene unclear. The V and J ends lost 6 bases and 6 bases respectively, with 11 bases between them. The CDR3 sequence is 12 residues long. Germline V gene sequence: CDR1 MNHEY, CDR2 SVGAGI. CDR3: CASSSTGAEAFF. As DNA, the CDR3 is TGTGCCAGCAGCTCAACCGGGGCTGAAGCTTTCTTT.

The genes are TRBV9 and TRBJ1-1, with D maybe TRBD1 (5 bases). This CDR3 has 15 amino acids. V gave up 4 bases and J gave up 4 bases, with 17 bases separating them. CDR1 and CDR2 from the germline V gene are SGDLS and YYNGEE. DNA for the CDR3: TGTGCCAGCAGCCTCATTCCCGACAGTTCCACTGAAGCTTTCTTT. This encodes CASSLIPDSSTEAFF.

Note on this clone: Different DNA sequences within this sample yield the same CDR3. J is TRBJ2-7 and V is TRBV27, with 10 bases lining up with TRBD1. Trimming cost V 5 bases and J 2 bases; bases outside gene matches: 3. The CDR3 consists of 14 residues. Germline V gene lookup returns CDR1 MNHEY and CDR2 SMNVEV (reference sequence). The CDR3 protein is CASSLGQGAYEQYF. Here the CDR3 DNA reads TGTGCCAGCAGTCTAGGACAGGGGGCCTACGAGCAGTACTTC.

V usage is TRBV28 and J usage is TRBJ2-5; D is uncertain. There are 11 residues in the CDR3. CDR1 and CDR2 (germline): MDHEN, SYDVKM. V lost 4 bases, J lost 7 bases, and 7 bases lay in between. The CDR3 here is CASSSLVTQYF. The CDR3 nucleotides are TGTGCCAGCAGTTCCTTAGTGACCCAGTACTTC.